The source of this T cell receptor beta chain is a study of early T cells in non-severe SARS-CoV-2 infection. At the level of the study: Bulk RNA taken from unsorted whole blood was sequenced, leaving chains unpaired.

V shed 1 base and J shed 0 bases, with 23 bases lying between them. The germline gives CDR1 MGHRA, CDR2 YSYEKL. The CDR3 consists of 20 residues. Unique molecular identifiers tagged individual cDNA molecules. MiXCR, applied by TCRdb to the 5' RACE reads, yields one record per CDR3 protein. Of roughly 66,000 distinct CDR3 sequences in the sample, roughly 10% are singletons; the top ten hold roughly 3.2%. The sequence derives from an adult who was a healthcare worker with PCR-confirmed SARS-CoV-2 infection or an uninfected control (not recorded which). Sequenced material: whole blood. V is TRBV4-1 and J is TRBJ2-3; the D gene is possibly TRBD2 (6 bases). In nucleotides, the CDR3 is TGCGCCAGCAGCCAAGGACGGTATGGCATTGGAGGGACTAGCACAGATACGCAGTATTTT. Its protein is CASSQGRYGIGGTSTDTQYF.